The 24 T cell receptor beta chains presented below share a single source sample, sequenced in a study of vaccination and CD4 T cells after COVID-19. Sequencing of DNA taken from cultured CD4+ T cells relied on the Oncomine TCR Beta short-read assay. TCRdb ran MiXCR on the PCR reads and lists one entry per CDR3 protein. The table includes tens of thousands of distinct CDR3 sequences, approximately 33% detected once. As to time point: late sampling 161 to 241 days after vaccination in three convalescent patients. Treatment here: roughly 10-day PBMC culture with coronavirus spike peptide pools or control peptides (ViraFEST assay). The antigens for these receptors are not known. The sample was CD4+ T cells from blood, cultured in vitro, taken about 7 months after SARS-CoV-2 vaccination. The receptors shown here come from a human donor who had recovered from COVID-19.

J is TRBJ2-1 and V is TRBV20-1; D remains ambiguous. The CDR3 is 14 residues long. Germline V gives CDR1 DFQATT, CDR2 SNEGSKA (reference sequence). V lost 7 bases to trimming and J lost 1 base, with 14 bases between them. CDR3 DNA: TGCAGTGGGTCCCCCTGGGGTTCCTACAATGAGCAGTTCTTC. Its protein product is CSGSPWGSYNEQFF.

The rearrangement uses TRBV28 and TRBJ1-5; D gene ambiguous. The V end lost 1 base, the J end lost 2 bases, and 12 bases lay between the germline ends. This CDR3 has 16 residues. The germline CDR1 and CDR2 sequences are MDHEN and SYDVKM. The chain's CDR3 is CASSLLAGARNQPQHF. The CDR3 DNA follows: TGTGCCAGCAGTTTATTAGCCGGAGCCCGCAATCAGCCCCAGCATTTT.

This clonotype was seen a few times. The J gene is TRBJ2-5, the V gene TRBV27, with 8 bases that match TRBD2. V lost 8 bases to trimming and J lost 4 bases; unmatched junction nucleotides: 12. The CDR3 length is 15 residues. Germline-derived CDR1 and CDR2 are MNHEY and SMNVEV (reference sequence). The CDR3 loop is CASSPSGGGIETQYF. Written as DNA, the CDR3 is TGTGCCAGCTCTCCCTCGGGGGGGGGGATAGAGACCCAGTACTTC.

This clonotype appeared a few times. The rearrangement uses TRBV7-9 and TRBJ2-1; 11 nucleotides line up with TRBD2. Per the germline V gene, CDR1 is SEHNR and CDR2 is FQNEAQ (reference sequence). The trim removed 5 bases at V and 5 bases at J, leaving 11 bases unmatched. The CDR3 is 17 amino acids. The CDR3 reads CASSRGASGRRDNEQFF. CDR3 nucleotide sequence: TGTGCCAGCAGCCGAGGGGCTAGCGGGAGGAGGGACAATGAGCAGTTCTTC.

This clonotype was found a few times. The V gene is TRBV7-8, the J gene TRBJ1-5; the D is unclear. Germline CDR1 and CDR2: SGHVS and FQNEAQ. The germline V and J ends were trimmed by 2 bases and 0 bases, with 14 bases remaining between them. The CDR3 length is 17 residues. The CDR3 DNA reads as TGTGCCAGCAGCTTATTCCAGCAGGACTATAGCAATCAGCCCCAGCATTTT. This sequence encodes CASSLFQQDYSNQPQHF.

About this clonotype itself: At one end the junction does not follow the germline gene, possibly because of a read error. The rearrangement joins TRBV7-9 to TRBJ2-7, with D tentatively TRBD1 (5 bases). Germline CDR1 and CDR2: SEHNR and FQNEAQ (reference sequence). The length of the CDR3 is 13 residues. CDR3 sequence (DNA): TGTGCCGGCAGCTTCAGGGACTCCTACGAGCAGTACTTC. This encodes CAGSFRDSYEQYF.

There are a few counts of this clonotype. This chain joins TRBV7-8 and TRBJ1-6, with 7 bases that match TRBD1. This CDR3 has 20 amino acids. Losses at the gene ends were 5 bases for V and 3 bases for J; bases not matched to a gene: 19. Germline CDR1 reads SGHVS; CDR2 reads FQNEAQ. The CDR3 sequence is CASSRTGRVLTRDYNSPLHF. Here the CDR3 DNA reads TGTGCCAGCAGCAGGACAGGCAGGGTCCTGACGAGGGACTATAATTCACCCCTCCACTTT.

The chain carries TRBV20-1 and TRBJ1-5, with 10 bases identical to TRBD1. The germline gives CDR1 DFQATT, CDR2 SNEGSKA (reference sequence). V lost 0 bases, J lost 2 bases, and 16 bases stayed unmatched. CDR3 length equals 20 residues. The CDR3 nucleotides read TGCAGTGCTAGAGATCCTACTCGTGGGGGACAGGGGCGCGGCAATCAGCCCCAGCATTTT. Amino acid sequence: CSARDPTRGGQGRGNQPQHF.

This clonotype has only a few counts. The CDR3 loop reads CASRHPGTGNGANVLTF. The DNA of the CDR3 is TGTGCCAGCAGACACCCCGGGACAGGGAACGGGGCCAACGTCCTGACTTTC. The V call is TRBV6-1, the J call TRBJ2-6; TRBD1 agrees at 9 bases. Germline V gene data show CDR1 as MNHNS and CDR2 as SASEGT. This CDR3 contains 17 residues. Unmatched junction bases numbered 10, after V lost 6 bases and J lost 4 bases.

This clonotype was counted a single time. The gene calls are TRBV5-1 and TRBJ2-7, with D hard to call. Trimming took off 3 bases at V and 2 bases at J, with 9 bases between the two ends. CDR1 and CDR2 from the germline V gene are SGHRS and YFSETQ. The CDR3 runs 13 residues. CDR3 coding DNA: TGCGCCAGCAGCTCGGGCAGTCCCTACGAGCAGTACTTC. Translated: CASSSGSPYEQYF.

This rearrangement joins TRBV6-1 to TRBJ1-5; D unclear. The CDR3 covers 13 residues. Germline-derived CDR1 and CDR2 are MNHNS and SASEGT. Trimming took 6 bases from V and 6 from J, leaving 12 bases between them. The CDR3 protein is CASSGVVGQPQHF. DNA for the CDR3: TGTGCCAGCAGCGGGGTGGTTGGTCAGCCCCAGCATTTT.

This clonotype was picked up a small number of times. The J gene is TRBJ2-7, the V gene TRBV20-1; 8 nucleotides match TRBD2. Per germline, CDR1 DFQATT and CDR2 SNEGSKA (reference sequence). This CDR3 contains 12 residues. The V and J ends lost 3 bases and 3 bases, in that order; junction bases with no gene match: 1. The CDR3 here is CSASLAGYEQYF. DNA for the CDR3: TGCAGTGCTAGTCTAGCGGGCTACGAGCAGTACTTC.

The V call is TRBV6-2 or TRBV6-3, the J call TRBJ1-3; D possibly corresponds to TRBD1 (5 bases). Germline V gene data show CDR1 as MNHEY and CDR2 as SVGEGT. The V end was cut by 6 bases, the J end by 4 bases, with 7 bases between. The CDR3 covers 12 residues. In DNA, the CDR3 is TGTGCCAGCAGGCGGACAGGAAACACCATATATTTT. Protein product: CASRRTGNTIYF.

V gene TRBV7-9 combines with J gene TRBJ2-1, with 8 bases that match TRBD2. Trimming removed 6 bases from V and 7 bases from J; junction bases left unmatched: 20. From germline, CDR1 is SEHNR and CDR2 FQNEAQ (reference sequence). The CDR3 length is 18 residues. In DNA form, the CDR3 reads TGTGCCAGCAGTCCCCCAGGTGTAACGGGACTAGTCCTTAATGAGCAGTTCTTC. Its translation is CASSPPGVTGLVLNEQFF.

This clonotype is deemed medium-sized. CDR3 sequence reads: CATSRGLALTGDGQHF. The CDR3, as DNA: TGTGCCACCAGCAGAGGGCTTGCCCTGACAGGGGATGGACAGCATTTT. The chain couples TRBV15 to TRBJ1-5; 8 bases map to TRBD1. Unmatched junction bases numbered 15, after V lost 1 base and J lost 13 bases. Germline CDR1 LNHNV, CDR2 YYDKDF (reference sequence). The CDR3 spans 16 residues.

The chain is built from TRBV28 and TRBJ1-2, with 7 positions matching TRBD1. The CDR3 is 11 residues long. CDR1 and CDR2 from the germline V gene are MDHEN and SYDVKM. Trimming cost V 4 bases and J 8 bases; bases outside gene matches: 1. The CDR3 coding sequence is TGTGCCAGCAGTTGGACAGGAGGCTACACCTTC. Residues: CASSWTGGYTF.

The chain couples TRBV6-1 to TRBJ2-2; D possibly corresponds to TRBD1 (5 bases). CDR1 and CDR2 (germline): MNHNS, SASEGT. This CDR3 is built from 15 residues. Trimming took off 6 bases at V and 0 bases at J, with 11 bases between the two ends. CDR3 sequence: CASSSRAANTGELFF. The CDR3 region has the DNA TGTGCCAGCAGCAGCAGGGCAGCGAACACCGGGGAGCTGTTTTTT.

CDR3: CASSTRNQVSGANVLTF. The CDR3 nucleotides read TGTGCCAGTAGCACCCGGAATCAGGTGTCTGGGGCCAACGTCCTGACTTTC. This sequence joins TRBV19 and TRBJ2-6; D is unresolved. The CDR3 runs to 17 residues. Looked up from germline, CDR1 is LNHDA and CDR2 is SQIVND (reference sequence). V was pared by 6 bases and J by 1 base, with 16 bases between.

J is TRBJ2-5 and V is TRBV20-1; 9 bases map to TRBD2. The CDR3 spans 14 residues. V shed 3 bases and J 1 base; nucleotides not matched to a gene: 3. CDR1 is DFQATT and CDR2 is SNEGSKA in the germline V gene (reference sequence). The CDR3 is CSARAGGSQETQYF. The DNA of the CDR3 is TGCAGTGCTAGGGCGGGAGGGTCCCAAGAGACCCAGTACTTC.

The chain has TRBV7-6 and TRBJ2-3; TRBD2 agrees at 12 bases. V shed 4 bases and J 4 bases; nucleotides not matched to a gene: 6. The CDR3 extends over 16 amino acids. Germline V gene sequence: CDR1 SGHVS, CDR2 FNYEAQ. The CDR3 sequence is CASSSQTSGSADTQYF. In DNA form, the CDR3 reads TGTGCCAGCAGCTCCCAGACTAGCGGGAGCGCAGATACGCAGTATTTT.

The rearrangement uses TRBV11-2 and TRBJ2-1, with D possibly called TRBD1 or TRBD2 (5 bases each). The V gene lost 5 bases and the J gene lost 0 bases, with 11 bases spanning the gap. The CDR3 contains 15 residues. CDR1 is SGHAT and CDR2 is FQNNGV in the germline V gene. This chain's CDR3 is CASSVRGFSYNEQFF. The CDR3 nucleotides are TGTGCCAGCAGCGTACGGGGCTTCTCCTACAATGAGCAGTTCTTC.

The chain carries TRBV7-9 and TRBJ2-3; the D call may be TRBD1 or TRBD2 (6 bases each). Germline values: CDR1 SEHNR, CDR2 FQNEAQ (reference sequence). Between the trimmed V and J ends, which lost 5 bases and 6 bases, there was a span of 15 bases. The length of the CDR3 is 14 residues. The CDR3 DNA reads as TGTGCCAGCAGCCCCGGGGGCGATTTGGATACGCAGTATTTT. Translation: CASSPGGDLDTQYF.

This chain uses TRBV20-1 with TRBJ2-5, with 12 bases aligning to TRBD2. J lost 4 bases, V lost 3 bases, and 6 bases had no gene match. CDR3 length: 15 amino acids. CDR1 is DFQATT and CDR2 is SNEGSKA in the germline V gene (reference sequence). CDR3 sequence reads: CSASPAGLAGETQYF. The CDR3 coding sequence is TGCAGTGCTAGCCCGGCGGGACTAGCGGGAGAGACCCAGTACTTC.

This clonotype came up a few times. V and J are TRBV27 and TRBJ2-5; no clear D gene. Deletions cut 10 bases from V and 7 bases from J, with 19 bases between. Germline V gives CDR1 MNHEY, CDR2 SMNVEV (reference sequence). This CDR3 is built from 13 residues. For the CDR3, the DNA is TGTGCCACAGCAGGATTAGCCGCAGGGACCCAGTACTTC. Translated, it gives CATAGLAAGTQYF.